Shown below are 15 T cell receptor beta chains from a single sample sequenced in a study of T cell responses to AZD1222 COVID-19 vaccine. Here immunoSEQ multiplex PCR was the method, and the copy in TCRdb shows in-frame clones only, minus some. The table records 130,000 or so clones, 90% of them present only once. The source was peripheral blood, collected on day 0 of AZD1222 vaccination. Receptors were obtained from an adult in good health.

The chain is built from TRBV28 and TRBJ2-5; 7 bases align to TRBD2. Germline CDR1 MDHEN, CDR2 SYDVKM. The J segment lost 4 bases and the V segment lost 4 bases, leaving 6 bases of the junction unmatched. This CDR3 comprises 14 residues. The CDR3 sequence is CASSYPTGGETQYF. In DNA form, the CDR3 reads TGTGCCAGCAGTTATCCAACGGGGGGAGAGACCCAGTACTTC.

The rearrangement joins TRBV3-1 (or the pseudogene TRBV3-2) to TRBJ2-1; D uncertain. V lost 0 bases, J lost 0 bases, and 15 bases lay in between. This CDR3 is 18 amino acids long. CDR1 LGHDT and CDR2 YNNKEL come from the germline V gene (reference sequence). CDR3 coding DNA: TGTGCCAGCAGCCAAGATAGAAGCACCGCGAGCTCCTACAATGAGCAGTTCTTC. Translating it yields CASSQDRSTASSYNEQFF.

V usage is TRBV3-1 (or the pseudogene TRBV3-2) and J usage is TRBJ1-6; possibly TRBD1 for D (5 bases). The germline CDR1 and CDR2 sequences are LGHDT and YNNKEL (reference sequence). Trimming stripped 6 bases from V and 11 bases from J, with 20 bases between. There are 15 residues in the CDR3. CDR3 nucleotide sequence: TGTGCCAGCAGTATCGGACGGCTGAGGGGAGCACCCCTCCACTTT. It encodes CASSIGRLRGAPLHF.

The chain is built from TRBV7-6 and TRBJ1-4; D is undetermined. The germline V gene has CDR1 SGHVS and CDR2 FNYEAQ. V was shortened by 0 bases and J by 4 bases, with 30 bases between the two germline ends. This CDR3 has 22 amino acids. CDR3 nucleotides: TGTGCCAGCAGCTTAGCTGCCGGAGTTGTTCCCTGGCCGGGAGGAGGTAATGAAAAACTGTTTTTT. Translation: CASSLAAGVVPWPGGGNEKLFF.

This clone was seen once. It is unclear where the CDR3 begins or ends on the DNA, so no DNA is shown, and the CDR3 is as TCRdb lists it. The V gene is TRBV12-5, the J gene TRBJ2-1; the tabulated D call, TRBD2, remains unverified against the DNA. Including both end residues, the CDR3 is 15 amino acids long. The germline gives CDR1 LGHNT, CDR2 FRNRAP. The CDR3 reads CASAPVASGSNERFF.

This clone came up once. The chain couples TRBV19 to TRBJ1-2; 9 bases are a match to TRBD1. The CDR3 is 13 residues long. V shed 4 bases, J shed 5 bases, and the junction held 2 bases outside the gene matches. In germline, CDR1 is LNHDA, CDR2 SQIVND (reference sequence). Written as DNA, the CDR3 is TGTGCCAGTAGTAGGGACAGGGAGTATGGCTACACCTTC. This sequence encodes CASSRDREYGYTF.

V gene TRBV28 combines with J gene TRBJ1-1; tentative D call: TRBD1 (6 bases). Germline lookup yields CDR1 MDHEN and CDR2 SYDVKM. The CDR3 sequence is 13 residues long. The V and J ends lost 8 bases and 0 bases respectively, with 10 bases between them. CDR3 sequence (DNA): TGTGCCAGCTATGGACAGATGAACACTGAAGCTTTCTTT. Its translation is CASYGQMNTEAFF.

The J gene is TRBJ1-5, the V gene TRBV18; D is possibly TRBD1 (6 bases). CDR1 KGHSH and CDR2 LQKENI come from the germline V gene. The CDR3 spans 15 residues. V was shortened by 2 bases and J by 7 bases, with 15 bases between the two germline ends. The CDR3 sequence: CASSPLPGTRQPQHF. CDR3 nucleotide sequence: TGTGCCAGCTCACCATTACCTGGGACACGGCAGCCCCAGCATTTT.

This sequence joins TRBV12-5 and TRBJ2-7; 7 bases fit TRBD1. From germline, CDR1 is LGHNT and CDR2 FRNRAP. This CDR3 region has 12 residues. V was pared by 5 bases and J by 3 bases, with 1 base of the junction left unmatched. This chain's CDR3 is CASGTGVYEQYF. In DNA form, the CDR3 reads TGTGCTAGTGGTACAGGGGTCTACGAGCAGTACTTC.

The chain carries TRBV18 and TRBJ2-1, with 10 bases identical to TRBD2. The CDR3 totals 18 residues. CDR1 is KGHSH, CDR2 LQKENI, per germline. With V trimmed by 2 bases and J by 0 bases, 7 bases remained unmatched. The CDR3 region has the DNA TGTGCCAGCTCACCATTACCGGCTAGCGGGAGCTCCTACAATGAGCAGTTCTTC. Protein product: CASSPLPASGSSYNEQFF.

The chain couples TRBV18 to TRBJ2-3, with TRBD1 matching over 9 bases. CDR1 KGHSH and CDR2 LQKENI come from the germline V gene. This CDR3 contains 17 residues. The ends lost 0 bases at V and 3 bases at J; junction bases unmatched: 7. CDR3 amino acids: CASSPPNRGLGTDTQYF. The CDR3 bases are TGTGCCAGCTCACCACCGAACAGGGGGCTCGGGACAGATACGCAGTATTTT.

The chain links TRBV24-1 to TRBJ2-3, with 8 bases fitting TRBD1. Germline CDR1 is KGHDR and CDR2 is SFDVKD. V was clipped by 11 bases and J by 0 bases; unmatched bases: 3. The CDR3 has 13 amino acids. CDR3 DNA: TGTGCCATCACAGGGGGAAGCACAGATACGCAGTATTTT. It codes for CAITGGSTDTQYF.

The J gene is TRBJ2-2, the V gene TRBV2; D is ambiguous. V was cut by 4 bases and J by 5 bases, with 5 bases left in between. This CDR3 is built from 12 residues. In germline, CDR1 is SNHLY, CDR2 FYNNEI. The CDR3 loop is CASSGSTGELFF. The CDR3 DNA follows: TGTGCCAGCAGTGGTTCGACCGGGGAGCTGTTTTTT.

This clone was seen a handful of times. J is TRBJ1-5 and V is TRBV7-3; no definite D call. Germline assignment: CDR1 SGHTA and CDR2 FQGTGA. The CDR3 has 13 amino acids. Trimming removed 2 bases from V and 4 bases from J, with 6 bases in between. CDR3 bases: TGTGCCAGCAGCTTAGAGCATAATCAGCCCCAGCATTTT. Protein: CASSLEHNQPQHF.

This clone has a single count. V usage is TRBV7-8 and J usage is TRBJ2-3; TRBD2 aligns across 8 bases. V was pared by 1 base and J by 0 bases, with 6 bases of the junction left unmatched. The CDR3 has 17 amino acids. Germline V gene sequence: CDR1 SGHVS, CDR2 FQNEAQ. CDR3 nucleotide sequence: TGTGCCAGCAGCTTAGTGCTGCGGGGGGTTAGCACAGATACGCAGTATTTT. Translated, it gives CASSLVLRGVSTDTQYF.